Listed below are T cell receptor beta chains from one sample, sequenced in a study. TCRdb itself ran the RT-PCR reads through MiXCR, one entry per CDR3 protein. The sample has fewer than 800,000 distinct CDR3 sequences; approximately 15% are singletons. Material: memory CD4+ T cells from blood. The receptors here all came from a female donor in good health, serving as a healthy control. CDR3s include the opening cysteine and the closing phenylalanine or tryptophan.

>TRBV13
CASSQGDRGRPNTEAFF
>TRBV4-1
CASSHRLADEGDEQFF
>TRBV7-2
CASSLEAVTNYEQYF
>TRBV27
CASSLSPGIQAFF
>TRBV19
CASSIFPGRGYEQYF
>TRBV5-5
CASSLVYGFTEAFF
>TRBV10-3
CAITRAPNEKLFF
>TRBV7-2
CASSYLLAGRWFF
>TRBV11-2
CASSSLRTDTQYF
>TRBV5-1
CASSLADFRNTIYF
>TRBV6-4
CASSDTGDRGYTF
>TRBV7-2
CASSPGQANNEQFF
>TRBV7-2
CASSPPRGGNSDTQYF
>TRBV5-1
CASSWRSGVDNEQFF
>TRBV12-3/TRBV12-4
CASAPEGLAIYEQYF
>TRBV4-1
CASSQDQQGAEQYF
>TRBV5-1
CASSLVPETDTQYF
>TRBV20-1
CSARVRIIYGYTF
>TRBV29-1
CSVEEVLTDTQYF
>TRBV20-1
CSARTIQGVNEQFF
>TRBV6-1
CASAPFGGQPGELFF
>TRBV27
CASGRIYEQYF
>TRBV5-1
CASSSVAGQGWETQYF
>TRBV5-4
CASSLSGGGYNEQFF
>TRBV12-3/TRBV12-4
CASSLMGTSGNEQFF
>TRBV7-2
CASALEAGLNTEAFF
>TRBV9
CASSENRGAKNIQYF
>TRBV20-1
CSARDLRDTNQPQHF
>TRBV19
CASSMYPSGQASEQYF
>TRBV9
CASSVGGSGGLYEQYF
>TRBV10-3
CAISGDGYYGYTF
>TRBV9
CASSVRQGFTDTQYF
>TRBV5-1
CASSLDPGGYTF
>TRBV20-1
CSARVREAFF
>TRBV7-2
CASSRGTDKAFF
>TRBV6-5
CASSYSGQTYNEQFF